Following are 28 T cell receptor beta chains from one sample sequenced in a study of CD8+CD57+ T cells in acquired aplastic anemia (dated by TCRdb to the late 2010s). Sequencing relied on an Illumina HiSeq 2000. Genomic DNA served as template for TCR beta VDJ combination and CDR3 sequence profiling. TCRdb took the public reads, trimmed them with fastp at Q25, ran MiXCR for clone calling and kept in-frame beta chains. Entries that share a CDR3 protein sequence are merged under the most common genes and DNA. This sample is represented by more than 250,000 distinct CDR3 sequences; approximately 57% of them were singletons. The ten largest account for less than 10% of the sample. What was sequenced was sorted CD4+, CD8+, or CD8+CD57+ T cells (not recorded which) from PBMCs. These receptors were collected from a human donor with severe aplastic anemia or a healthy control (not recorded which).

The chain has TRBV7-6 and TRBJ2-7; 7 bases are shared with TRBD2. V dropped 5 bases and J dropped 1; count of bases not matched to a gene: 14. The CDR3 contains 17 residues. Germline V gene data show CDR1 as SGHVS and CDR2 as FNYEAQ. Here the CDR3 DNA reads TGTGCCAGCAGCGAACGACTAGCACGGGGGGTTTCCTACGAGCAGTACTTC. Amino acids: CASSERLARGVSYEQYF.

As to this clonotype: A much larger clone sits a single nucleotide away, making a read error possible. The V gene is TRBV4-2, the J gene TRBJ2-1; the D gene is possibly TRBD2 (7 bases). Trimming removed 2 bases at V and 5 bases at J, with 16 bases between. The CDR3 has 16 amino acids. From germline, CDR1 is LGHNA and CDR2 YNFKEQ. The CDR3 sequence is CASSQNSWGGHNEQFF. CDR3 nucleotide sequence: TGTGCCAGCAGCCAAAACTCGTGGGGGGGCCACAATGAGCAGTTCTTC.

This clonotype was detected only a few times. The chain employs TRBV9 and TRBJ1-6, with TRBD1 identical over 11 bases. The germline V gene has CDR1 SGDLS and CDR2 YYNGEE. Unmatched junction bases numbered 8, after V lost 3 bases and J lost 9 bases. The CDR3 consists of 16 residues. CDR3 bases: TGTGCCAGCAGCGCAAGGGGGACAGGGGGGACTTCACCCCTCCACTTT. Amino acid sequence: CASSARGTGGTSPLHF.

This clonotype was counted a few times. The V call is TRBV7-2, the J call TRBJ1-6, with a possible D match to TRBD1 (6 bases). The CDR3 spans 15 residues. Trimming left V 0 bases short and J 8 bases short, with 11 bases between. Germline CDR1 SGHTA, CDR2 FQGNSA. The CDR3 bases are TGTGCCAGCAGCTTAGCGGCAGGGGATGATTCACCCCTCCACTTT. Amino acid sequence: CASSLAAGDDSPLHF.

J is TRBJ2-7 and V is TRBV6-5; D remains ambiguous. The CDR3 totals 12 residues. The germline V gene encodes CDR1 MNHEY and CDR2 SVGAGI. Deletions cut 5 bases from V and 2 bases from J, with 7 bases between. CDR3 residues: CASSAQAYEQYF. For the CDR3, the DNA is TGTGCCAGCAGTGCGCAGGCCTACGAGCAGTACTTC.

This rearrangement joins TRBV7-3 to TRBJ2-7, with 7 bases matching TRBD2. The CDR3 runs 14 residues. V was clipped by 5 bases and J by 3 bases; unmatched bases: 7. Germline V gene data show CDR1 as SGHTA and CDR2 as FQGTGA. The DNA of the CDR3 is TGTGCCAGCAGCCCCTCCCGGGACTACTACGAGCAGTACTTC. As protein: CASSPSRDYYEQYF.

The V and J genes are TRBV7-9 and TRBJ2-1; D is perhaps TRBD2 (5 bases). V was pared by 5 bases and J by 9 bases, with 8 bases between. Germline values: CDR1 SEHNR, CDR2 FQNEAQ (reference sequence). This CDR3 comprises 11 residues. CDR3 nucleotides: TGTGCCAGCAGCGCAGAGGGTGAGCAGTTCTTC. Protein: CASSAEGEQFF.

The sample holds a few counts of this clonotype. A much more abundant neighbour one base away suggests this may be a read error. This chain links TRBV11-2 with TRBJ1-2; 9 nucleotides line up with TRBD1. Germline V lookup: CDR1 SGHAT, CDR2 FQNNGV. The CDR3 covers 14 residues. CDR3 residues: CAGSWTDRGHGYTF. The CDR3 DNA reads TGTGCCGGCAGCTGGACGGACAGGGGTCACGGCTACACCTTC.

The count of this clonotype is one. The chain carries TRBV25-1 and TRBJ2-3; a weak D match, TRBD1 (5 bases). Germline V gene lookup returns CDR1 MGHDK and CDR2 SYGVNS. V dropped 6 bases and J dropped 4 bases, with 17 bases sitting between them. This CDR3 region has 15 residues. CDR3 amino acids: CASSLTLTEADTQYF. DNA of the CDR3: TGTGCCAGCAGCTTGACCTTGACAGAGGCAGATACGCAGTATTTT.

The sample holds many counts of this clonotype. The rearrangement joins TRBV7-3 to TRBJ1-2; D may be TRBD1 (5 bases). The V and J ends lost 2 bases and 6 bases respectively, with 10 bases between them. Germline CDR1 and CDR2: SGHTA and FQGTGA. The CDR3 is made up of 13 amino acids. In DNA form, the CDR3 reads TGTGCCAGCAGCTTAGGGCCGGGGGATGGCTACACCTTC. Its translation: CASSLGPGDGYTF.

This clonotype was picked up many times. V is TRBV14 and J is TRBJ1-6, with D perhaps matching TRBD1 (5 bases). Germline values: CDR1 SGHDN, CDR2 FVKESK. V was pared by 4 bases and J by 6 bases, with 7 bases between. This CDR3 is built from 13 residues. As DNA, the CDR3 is TGTGCCAGCAGCCTGGACATTAATTCACCCCTCCACTTT. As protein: CASSLDINSPLHF. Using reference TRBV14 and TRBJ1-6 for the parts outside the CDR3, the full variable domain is EAGVTQFPSHSVIEKGQTVTLRCDPISGHDNLYWYRRVMGKEIKFLLHFVKESKQDESGMPNNRFLAERTGGTYSTLKVQPAELEDSGVYFCASSLDINSPLHFGNGTRLTVT.

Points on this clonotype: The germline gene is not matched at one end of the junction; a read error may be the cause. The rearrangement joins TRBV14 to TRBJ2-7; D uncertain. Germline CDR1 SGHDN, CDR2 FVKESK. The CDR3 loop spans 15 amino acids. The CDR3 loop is CASGQGQADTYEQYF. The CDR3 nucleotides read TGTGCCAGCGGCCAAGGTCAGGCAGATACCTACGAGCAGTACTTC.

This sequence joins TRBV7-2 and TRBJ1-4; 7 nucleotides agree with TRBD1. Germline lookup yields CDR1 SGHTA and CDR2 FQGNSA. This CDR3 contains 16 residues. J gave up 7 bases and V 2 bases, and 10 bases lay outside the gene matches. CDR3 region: CASSLPPNGTAEKLFF. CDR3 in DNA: TGTGCCAGCAGCTTACCGCCGAACGGGACAGCTGAAAAACTGTTTTTT.

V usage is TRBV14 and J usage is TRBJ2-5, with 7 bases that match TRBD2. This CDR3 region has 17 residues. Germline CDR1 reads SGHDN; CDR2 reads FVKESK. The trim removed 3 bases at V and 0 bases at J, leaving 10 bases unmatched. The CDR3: CASSQPSAGRYQETQYF. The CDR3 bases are TGTGCCAGCAGCCAGCCGTCAGCGGGGCGGTACCAAGAGACCCAGTACTTC.

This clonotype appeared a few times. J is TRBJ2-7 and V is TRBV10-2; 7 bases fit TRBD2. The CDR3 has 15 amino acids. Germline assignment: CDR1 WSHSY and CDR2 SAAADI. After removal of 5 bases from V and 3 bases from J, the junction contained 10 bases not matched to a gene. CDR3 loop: CASSSRAAGSYEQYF. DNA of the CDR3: TGCGCCAGCAGTTCGAGGGCAGCGGGAAGCTACGAGCAGTACTTC.

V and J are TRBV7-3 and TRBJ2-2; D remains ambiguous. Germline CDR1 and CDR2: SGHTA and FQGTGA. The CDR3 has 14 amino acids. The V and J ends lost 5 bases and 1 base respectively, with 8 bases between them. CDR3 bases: TGTGCCAGCAGCGTGGACGTGAACACCGGGGAGCTGTTTTTT. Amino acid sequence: CASSVDVNTGELFF. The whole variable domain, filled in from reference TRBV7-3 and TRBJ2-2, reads GAGVSQTPSNKVTEKGKYVELRCDPISGHTALYWYRQSLGQGPEFLIYFQGTGAADDSGLPNDRFFAVRPEGSVSTLKIQRTERGDSAVYLCASSVDVNTGELFFGEGSRLTVL.

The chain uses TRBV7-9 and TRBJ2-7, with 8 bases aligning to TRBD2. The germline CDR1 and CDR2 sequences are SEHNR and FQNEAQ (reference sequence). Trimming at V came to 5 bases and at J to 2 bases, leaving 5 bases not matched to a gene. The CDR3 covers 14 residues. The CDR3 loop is CASSPPGGPYEQYF. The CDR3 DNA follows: TGTGCCAGCAGCCCTCCGGGGGGGCCCTACGAGCAGTACTTC.

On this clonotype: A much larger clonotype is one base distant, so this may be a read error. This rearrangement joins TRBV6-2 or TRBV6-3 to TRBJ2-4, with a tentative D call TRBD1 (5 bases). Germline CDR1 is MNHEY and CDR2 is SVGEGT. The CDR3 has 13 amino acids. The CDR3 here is CASSPGHENIRYF. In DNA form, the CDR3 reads TGTGCCAGCAGTCCCGGACACGAGAACATTCGGTACTTC.

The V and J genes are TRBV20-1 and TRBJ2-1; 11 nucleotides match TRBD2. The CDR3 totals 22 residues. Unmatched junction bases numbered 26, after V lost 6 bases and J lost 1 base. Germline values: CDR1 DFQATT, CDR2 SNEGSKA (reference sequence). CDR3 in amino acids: CSASSWTGAGTSGGLSYNEQFF. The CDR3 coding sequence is TGCAGTGCCTCTAGCTGGACAGGGGCTGGGACTAGCGGTGGGTTATCCTACAATGAGCAGTTCTTC.

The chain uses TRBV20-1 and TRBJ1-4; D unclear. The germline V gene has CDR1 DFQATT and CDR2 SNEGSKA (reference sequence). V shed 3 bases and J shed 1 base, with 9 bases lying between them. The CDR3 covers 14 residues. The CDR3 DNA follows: TGCAGTGCTAGGCTGGCGGAAACTAATGAAAAACTGTTTTTT. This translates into CSARLAETNEKLFF.

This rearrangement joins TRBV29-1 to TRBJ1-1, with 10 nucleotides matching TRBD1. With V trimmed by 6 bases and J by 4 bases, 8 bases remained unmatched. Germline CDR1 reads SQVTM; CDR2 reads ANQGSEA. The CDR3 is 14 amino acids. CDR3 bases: TGCAGCGTGAGCCGGGACAGGGGAGCCACTGAAGCTTTCTTT. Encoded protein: CSVSRDRGATEAFF.

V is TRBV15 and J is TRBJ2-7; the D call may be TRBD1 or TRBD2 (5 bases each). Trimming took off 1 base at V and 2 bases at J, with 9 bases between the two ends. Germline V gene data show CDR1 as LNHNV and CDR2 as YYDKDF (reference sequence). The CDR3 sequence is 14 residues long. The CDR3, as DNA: TGTGCCACCAGCAGAGGAGGGGTTGCCTACGAGCAGTACTTC. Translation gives CATSRGGVAYEQYF. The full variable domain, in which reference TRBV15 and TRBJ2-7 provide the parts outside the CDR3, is DAMVIQNPRYQVTQFGKPVTLSCSQTLNHNVMYWYQQKSSQAPKLLFHYYDKDFNNEADTPDNFQSRRPNTSFCFLDIRSPGLGDTAMYLCATSRGGVAYEQYFGPGTRLTVT.

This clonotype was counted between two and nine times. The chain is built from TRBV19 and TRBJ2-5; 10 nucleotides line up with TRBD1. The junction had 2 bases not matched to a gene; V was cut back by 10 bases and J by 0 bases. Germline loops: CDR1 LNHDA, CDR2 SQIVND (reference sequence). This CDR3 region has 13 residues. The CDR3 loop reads CATGTGDQETQYF. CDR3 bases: TGTGCCACAGGGACAGGGGACCAAGAGACCCAGTACTTC.

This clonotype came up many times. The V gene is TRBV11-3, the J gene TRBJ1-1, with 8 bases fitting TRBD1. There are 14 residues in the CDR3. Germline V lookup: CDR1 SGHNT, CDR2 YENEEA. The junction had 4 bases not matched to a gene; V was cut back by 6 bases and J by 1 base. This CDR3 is CASSPGGRNTEAFF. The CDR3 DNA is TGTGCCAGCAGTCCAGGGGGCCGGAACACTGAAGCTTTCTTT.

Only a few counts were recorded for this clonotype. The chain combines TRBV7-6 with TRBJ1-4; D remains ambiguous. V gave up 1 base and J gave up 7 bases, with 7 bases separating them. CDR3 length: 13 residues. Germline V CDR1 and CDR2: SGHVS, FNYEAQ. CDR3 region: CASSLGGSEKLFF. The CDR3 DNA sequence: TGTGCCAGCAGCTTAGGTGGGAGTGAAAAACTGTTTTTT.

In nucleotides, the CDR3 is TGCAGTGCTAGGAACCCGGTCGATGGCTACACCTTC. Its translation is CSARNPVDGYTF. This chain links TRBV20-1 with TRBJ1-2; D uncertain. The germline V and J ends were trimmed by 3 bases and 6 bases, with 11 bases remaining between them. This CDR3 has 12 amino acids. From germline, CDR1 is DFQATT and CDR2 SNEGSKA (reference sequence).

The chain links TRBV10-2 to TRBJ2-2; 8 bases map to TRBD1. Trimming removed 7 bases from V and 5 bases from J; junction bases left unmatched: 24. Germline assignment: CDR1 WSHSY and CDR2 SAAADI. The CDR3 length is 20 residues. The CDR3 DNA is TGCGCCAGCATTACGATCCGGGACCCCCAACAGGGGGAGCTGACCGGGGAGCTGTTTTTT. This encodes CASITIRDPQQGELTGELFF.

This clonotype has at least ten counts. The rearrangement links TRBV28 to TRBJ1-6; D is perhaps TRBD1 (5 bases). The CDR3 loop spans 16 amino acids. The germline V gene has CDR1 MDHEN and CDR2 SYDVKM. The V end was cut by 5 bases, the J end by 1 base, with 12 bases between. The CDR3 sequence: CASSGEGRSYNSPLHF. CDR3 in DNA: TGTGCCAGCAGTGGGGAGGGGCGATCCTATAATTCACCCCTCCACTTT. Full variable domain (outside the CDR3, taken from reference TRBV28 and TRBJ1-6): DVKVTQSSRYLVKRTGEKVFLECVQDMDHENMFWYRQDPGLGLRLIYFSYDVKMKEKGDIPEGYSVSREKKERFSLILESASTNQTSMYLCASSGEGRSYNSPLHFGNGTRLTVT.